Listed here are 20 T cell receptor beta chains from one sample, sequenced in a study of read filtering for tumor transcriptome and immune sequencing (TCRdb year 2020). The sample was run on an Illumina HiSeq 4000. The Immunoverse kit was used to build TCR libraries from roughly 370 ng RNA, with molecular barcoded adaptors covering alpha/delta and beta/gamma chains. TCRdb cleaned the public reads at Q25 with fastp, built clones with MiXCR and kept in-frame beta chains. Each record represents a unique CDR3 protein, reported with the most common genes and DNA among its rows. Recorded for this sample are approximately 57,000 distinct CDR3 sequences; about 12% of them occurred a single time. 16% of the sample belongs to the ten largest clones. Sequencing was done on a sample of a population of CD138-negative cells sorted from bone marrow. The intended sense of this specimen's cell subset or site label: bone marrow mononuclear cells depleted of CD138+ plasma/myeloma cells by negative magnetic selection. Receptors were obtained from a donor aged 40 or older with multiple myeloma.

To note about this clonotype: A much bigger clone sits one base away, suggesting this may be a read error. The V call is TRBV20-1, the J call TRBJ2-2; D gene uncertain. The V gene's germline CDR1 is DFQATT and CDR2 SNEGSKA (reference sequence). V lost 5 bases and J lost 3, with 13 bases in between. This CDR3 comprises 14 residues. DNA of the CDR3: TGCAGTGCTGGAGTCCCATTCGACACCGGGGAGCTGTTTTTT. Translation: CSAGVPFDTGELFF.

This clonotype was counted ten times or more. The CDR3 reads CASSFLSGGLDTDTQYF. In DNA, the CDR3 is TGTGCCAGCAGTTTTTTAAGCGGGGGGCTCGACACAGATACGCAGTATTTT. This chain connects TRBV6-2 or TRBV6-3 to TRBJ2-3, with TRBD2 matching over 9 bases. Trimming cost V 4 bases and J 2 bases; bases outside gene matches: 10. This CDR3 has 17 amino acids. CDR1 is MNHEY, CDR2 SVGEGT, per germline.

This clonotype was found a few times. A read error may be the cause here, since a much bigger clone is one base away. V is TRBV18 and J is TRBJ1-1; the match to TRBD1 covers 9 bases. Germline CDR1 and CDR2: KGHSH and LQKENI. The CDR3 consists of 14 residues. CDR3 sequence (DNA): TGTACCAGCTCCCCCACAGGGGGCTACACTGAAGCTTTCTTT. It codes for CTSSPTGGYTEAFF.

This clonotype occurred many times. The V call is TRBV12-2, the J call TRBJ2-3; TRBD1, the table's D call, was not compared with the DNA. TRBV12-2 is deemed a pseudogene. The CDR3 has 16 residues. CDR3 amino acids: CASRPKEDRGTDTQYF. The CDR3 DNA is TGTGCAAGTCGCCCAAAGGAGGACAGGGGGACAGATACGCAGTATTTT.

This clonotype has a count of ten or more. V usage is TRBV5-1 and J usage is TRBJ2-7, with D possibly TRBD1 on 5 matching bases. Germline V CDR1 and CDR2: SGHRS, YFSETQ. The CDR3 runs 14 residues. V lost 4 bases and J 0 bases, leaving 11 bases between the germline ends. The CDR3 here is CASSTGRSSYEQYF. In nucleotides, the CDR3 is TGCGCCAGCAGCACAGGACGGAGCTCCTACGAGCAGTACTTC.

This clonotype appeared many times. The chain carries TRBV5-1 and TRBJ1-2, with D tentatively TRBD1 (5 bases). This CDR3 spans 13 amino acids. Germline V gives CDR1 SGHRS, CDR2 YFSETQ. V lost 4 bases and J lost 5, with 12 bases in between. The DNA of the CDR3 is TGCGCCAGCAGCCCCGGGACCGGGTATGGCTACACCTTC. Translated: CASSPGTGYGYTF.

This clonotype was recorded many times. The chain has TRBV28 and TRBJ1-1, with TRBD1 matching 7 bases. Losses at the gene ends were 7 bases for V and 1 base for J; bases not matched to a gene: 9. The length of the CDR3 is 15 residues. Germline CDR1 reads MDHEN; CDR2 reads SYDVKM. The chain's CDR3 is CASIPGTARNTEAFF. Here the CDR3 DNA reads TGTGCCAGCATTCCCGGGACAGCCAGGAACACTGAAGCTTTCTTT.

This clonotype was seen at least ten times. The V and J genes are TRBV4-1 and TRBJ2-5, with 8 bases identical to TRBD1. Germline V lookup: CDR1 MGHRA, CDR2 YSYEKL. The CDR3 has 15 amino acids. The V segment lost 3 bases and the J segment 5 bases; nucleotides outside the gene matches: 8. The CDR3 region is CASSHGVTGVETQYF. The CDR3 nucleotides are TGCGCCAGCAGCCATGGAGTGACAGGGGTTGAGACCCAGTACTTC.

The V call is TRBV20-1, the J call TRBJ2-3; 8 bases line up with TRBD2. The CDR3 loop spans 14 amino acids. The V segment lost 6 bases and the J segment 4 bases; nucleotides outside the gene matches: 9. CDR1 is DFQATT and CDR2 is SNEGSKA in the germline V gene (reference sequence). The CDR3 DNA follows: TGCAGTGCCAGGCGCGGGGGGTTGGCAGATACGCAGTATTTT. This codes for CSARRGGLADTQYF.

This clonotype appeared many times. The chain has TRBV9 and TRBJ1-4, with TRBD1 matching over 7 bases. The CDR3 is made up of 15 amino acids. V was pared by 0 bases and J by 3 bases, with 2 bases of the junction left unmatched. Germline loops: CDR1 SGDLS, CDR2 YYNGEE. CDR3 in DNA: TGTGCCAGCAGCGTAGTAACAGGGGCTAATGAAAAACTGTTTTTT. It encodes CASSVVTGANEKLFF.

Comments on this clonotype: No conserved phenylalanine or tryptophan ends this CDR3, so it is likely a read error. The DNA is omitted, as the CDR3 cannot be located on it reliably, and the CDR3 follows TCRdb's listing. The chain has TRBV6-1 and TRBJ2-2; TRBD1, the table's D call, was not compared with the DNA. Germline assignment: CDR1 MNHNS and CDR2 SASEGT. The CDR3 is 14 amino acids long, termini counted. The CDR3 reads CASLGVPNTGELFS.

The genes are TRBV14 and TRBJ2-6, with D perhaps TRBD2 (5 bases). Germline-derived CDR1 and CDR2 are SGHDN and FVKESK. This CDR3 spans 16 amino acids. Trimming cost V 3 bases and J 0 bases, with 9 bases left between them. The CDR3 nucleotides read TGTGCCAGCAGCCATGGAGGTTACTCTGGGGCCAACGTCCTGACTTTC. Its protein is CASSHGGYSGANVLTF.

This clonotype was observed many times. This sequence joins TRBV11-2 and TRBJ2-1; TRBD2 aligns across 9 bases. V was clipped by 5 bases and J by 7 bases; unmatched bases: 9. The germline V gene has CDR1 SGHAT and CDR2 FQNNGV. The CDR3 spans 15 residues. The CDR3 region has the DNA TGTGCCAGCAGCCACGGGCTAGCGGGGCGAAATGAGCAGTTCTTC. Amino acid sequence: CASSHGLAGRNEQFF.

CDR3 in amino acids: CATGGVPGDTQYF. The CDR3 DNA is TGTGCCACCGGGGGAGTCCCGGGAGATACGCAGTATTTT. The chain carries TRBV24-1 and TRBJ2-3; TRBD1 or TRBD2 may be the D gene (5 bases each). The germline CDR1 and CDR2 sequences are KGHDR and SFDVKD. The germline V and J ends were trimmed by 9 bases and 5 bases, with 14 bases remaining between them. The CDR3 runs to 13 residues.

Worth noting for this clonotype: This may be a read error: a much more frequent sequence differs by one nucleotide. The chain is built from TRBV30 and TRBJ1-2, with D perhaps matching TRBD1 (5 bases). Per germline, CDR1 GTSNPN and CDR2 SVGIG (reference sequence). The CDR3 has 13 amino acids. The CDR3 DNA is TGTGCCTGGACAGGGCAGTATAACTATGACTACACCTTC. Its protein product is CAWTGQYNYDYTF.

J is TRBJ2-7 and V is TRBV5-1, with TRBD1 identical over 8 bases. The CDR3 length is 16 residues. Germline CDR1 is SGHRS and CDR2 is YFSETQ. V was pared by 3 bases and J by 0 bases, with 8 bases of the junction left unmatched. CDR3 DNA sequence: TGCGCCAGCAGCTCCGGCGGGCAGGGGGCCTCCTACGAGCAGTACTTC. It encodes CASSSGGQGASYEQYF.

This clonotype was found many times. The rearrangement links TRBV11-3 to TRBJ2-2, with no clear D. Per germline, CDR1 SGHNT and CDR2 YENEEA. This CDR3 is built from 14 residues. Between the trimmed V and J ends, which lost 3 bases and 1 base, there was a span of 6 bases. Here the CDR3 reads CASSLGMNTGELFF. Here the CDR3 DNA reads TGTGCCAGCAGCTTGGGGATGAACACCGGGGAGCTGTTTTTT. The full variable domain, its missing parts supplied by reference TRBV11-3 and TRBJ2-2, is EAGVVQSPRYKIIEKKQPVAFWCNPISGHNTLYWYLQNLGQGPELLIRYENEEAVDDSQLPKDRFSAERLKGVDSTLKIQPAELGDSAVYLCASSLGMNTGELFFGEGSRLTVL.

The sample holds many counts of this clonotype. In DNA form, the CDR3 reads TGTGCCAGCAGCTTAGTGGCAGGGGGGAATCAGCCCCAGCATTTT. This translates into CASSLVAGGNQPQHF. The chain employs TRBV7-8 and TRBJ1-5, with 7 bases aligning to TRBD1. The V segment lost 1 base and the J segment 4 bases; nucleotides outside the gene matches: 4. The CDR3 has 15 amino acids. Per the germline V gene, CDR1 is SGHVS and CDR2 is FQNEAQ.

At least ten counts were recorded for this clonotype. This rearrangement joins TRBV6-1 to TRBJ2-5, with a tentative D call TRBD1 (6 bases). V shed 1 base and J shed 4 bases, with 13 bases lying between them. The CDR3 sequence is 15 residues long. Germline V gene sequence: CDR1 MNHNS, CDR2 SASEGT. CDR3 residues: CASSEGTVGIETQYF. CDR3 coding DNA: TGTGCCAGCAGTGAAGGGACAGTAGGGATAGAGACCCAGTACTTC.

In this sample, this clonotype turned up many times. This rearrangement joins TRBV24-1 to TRBJ1-1, with D unclear. CDR3 length equals 16 residues. V shed 2 bases and J shed 5 bases, with 17 bases lying between them. Germline values: CDR1 KGHDR, CDR2 SFDVKD. The CDR3 loop reads CATSDSTNDRGTEAFF. CDR3 coding DNA: TGTGCCACCAGTGATTCGACGAACGACCGTGGGACTGAAGCTTTCTTT.